The 31 T cell receptor beta chains reported below all come from one sample, sequenced in a study of T cell responses to AZD1222 COVID-19 vaccine. The method was immunoSEQ multiplex PCR; TCRdb's version includes in-frame clones alone and lacks a portion of them. The sample lists 150,000 or so clones; just over 85% were seen once. The source material was peripheral blood, sampled on day 0 of AZD1222 vaccination. Receptors originate from an adult in good health.

The chain is built from TRBV28 and TRBJ2-2; D uncertain. The CDR3 sequence is 14 residues long. V dropped 6 bases and J dropped 4 bases, with 12 bases sitting between them. Germline loops: CDR1 MDHEN, CDR2 SYDVKM. The CDR3 region has the DNA TGTGCCAGCAGATCCAGAAGGAGCACCGGGGAGCTGTTTTTT. Protein: CASRSRRSTGELFF.

The CDR3 sequence is CASSQQLNEKLFF. The CDR3 DNA reads as TGTGCCAGCAGCCAACAGCTTAATGAAAAACTGTTTTTT. The chain links TRBV3-1 (or the pseudogene TRBV3-2) to TRBJ1-4; unclear D gene. The germline V and J ends were trimmed by 2 bases and 4 bases, with 5 bases remaining between them. Germline CDR1 and CDR2: LGHDT and YNNKEL (reference sequence). The CDR3 is 13 amino acids.

The gene calls are TRBV29-1 and TRBJ2-5; 7 bases map to TRBD1. V shed 6 bases, J shed 3 bases, and the junction held 4 bases outside the gene matches. Germline V CDR1 and CDR2: SQVTM, ANQGSEA. The CDR3 loop spans 12 amino acids. DNA of the CDR3: TGCAGCGTCCTAACAGGGGAAGAGACCCAGTACTTC. Translated, it gives CSVLTGEETQYF.

The chain combines TRBV5-8 with TRBJ2-3; D gene uncertain. V gave up 3 bases and J gave up 2 bases, with 10 bases separating them. The germline V gene encodes CDR1 SGHTS and CDR2 YDEGEE. This CDR3 spans 14 amino acids. The CDR3 here is CASSSASFTDTQYF. Written as DNA, the CDR3 is TGTGCCAGCAGCTCGGCCTCCTTCACAGATACGCAGTATTTT.

The chain employs TRBV18 and TRBJ2-3; D is ambiguous. V lost 2 bases to trimming and J lost 2 bases, with 11 bases between them. The CDR3 runs to 15 residues. The germline V gene encodes CDR1 KGHSH and CDR2 LQKENI. The CDR3 DNA reads TGTGCCAGCTCACCAGGCTTGGGTGACACAGATACGCAGTATTTT. Translating gives CASSPGLGDTDTQYF.

V is TRBV5-1 and J is TRBJ2-1; D unresolved. Trimming removed 2 bases at V and 10 bases at J, with 13 bases between. The CDR3 is 13 amino acids. Germline CDR1 SGHRS, CDR2 YFSETQ. CDR3 bases: TGCGCCAGCAGCTTACCTGAGACGAGGGAGCAGTTCTTC. Translated, it gives CASSLPETREQFF.

This rearrangement joins TRBV9 to TRBJ1-1; possibly TRBD1 for D (5 bases). Deletions cut 2 bases from V and 1 base from J, with 9 bases between. The CDR3 extends over 14 amino acids. The germline CDR1 and CDR2 sequences are SGDLS and YYNGEE. Here the CDR3 DNA reads TGTGCCAGCAGCGTCGGGGGGACGAACACTGAAGCTTTCTTT. Protein: CASSVGGTNTEAFF.

The V call is TRBV5-5, the J call TRBJ2-7; D is undetermined. The V end lost 2 bases, the J end lost 2 bases, and 8 bases lay between the germline ends. From germline, CDR1 is SGHKS and CDR2 YYEKEE (reference sequence). CDR3 length equals 13 residues. CDR3 DNA: TGTGCCAGCAGCTTAGGGTCCACCTACGAGCAGTACTTC. It translates to CASSLGSTYEQYF. Looking up the rest from reference TRBV5-5 and TRBJ2-7 gives the full variable domain: DAGVTQSPTHLIKTRGQQVTLRCSPISGHKSVSWYQQVLGQGPQFIFQYYEKEERGRGNFPDRFSARQFPNYSSELNVNALLLGDSALYLCASSLGSTYEQYFGPGTRLTVT.

This chain uses TRBV21-1 with TRBJ1-3; the D call in the table, TRBD1, was not verified against the DNA. TRBV21-1 has pseudogene status. This CDR3 spans 18 amino acids. This chain's CDR3 is CASSKALSGQMSGNTIYF. The DNA of the CDR3 is TGTGCCAGCAGCAAAGCGCTATCGGGACAGATGTCTGGAAACACCATATATTTT.

The gene calls are TRBV7-2 and TRBJ1-2, with 12 nucleotides matching TRBD1. CDR1 is SGHTA and CDR2 is FQGNSA in the germline V gene. The CDR3 has 17 residues. V was pared by 5 bases and J by 3 bases, with 10 bases of the junction left unmatched. The CDR3 DNA reads TGTGCCAGCAGCCATGGGACAGGGGGCCTCCCCTACTATGGCTACACCTTC. Its translation is CASSHGTGGLPYYGYTF.

The J gene is TRBJ2-7, the V gene TRBV2; no definite D call. This CDR3 is 13 amino acids long. V was trimmed by 7 bases and J by 6 bases, leaving 16 bases between them. The germline V gene encodes CDR1 SNHLY and CDR2 FYNNEI. The CDR3, as DNA: TGTGCCAGCACGCCCCAACTCGTGGGCGAGCAGTACTTC. This codes for CASTPQLVGEQYF.

The rearrangement links TRBV6-6 to TRBJ1-1; TRBD1 is a possible D gene (5 bases). The CDR3 covers 16 residues. CDR1 is MNHNY and CDR2 is SVGAGI in the germline V gene (reference sequence). Between the trimmed V and J ends, which lost 2 bases and 6 bases, there was a span of 19 bases. CDR3 nucleotide sequence: TGTGCCAGCAGTTACCAAAACCAGGGTACTCAGGCTGAAGCTTTCTTT. It translates to CASSYQNQGTQAEAFF.

This chain links TRBV7-2 with TRBJ2-7, with 8 positions matching TRBD2. Germline lookup yields CDR1 SGHTA and CDR2 FQGNSA. Trimming cost V 2 bases and J 12 bases; bases outside gene matches: 9. This CDR3 is 13 amino acids long. The CDR3 here is CASSLNPGGARYF. The CDR3 bases are TGTGCCAGCAGCTTAAACCCGGGGGGGGCGAGGTACTTC. The full variable domain, in which reference TRBV7-2 and TRBJ2-7 provide the parts outside the CDR3, is GAGVSQSPSNKVTEKGKDVELRCDPISGHTALYWYRQSLGQGLEFLIYFQGNSAPDKSGLPSDRFSAERTGGSVSTLTIQRTQQEDSAVYLCASSLNPGGARYFGPGTRLTVT.

This chain joins TRBV25-1 and TRBJ1-6; D remains unclear. The V and J ends lost 2 bases and 7 bases respectively, with 12 bases between them. Germline V gene data show CDR1 as MGHDK and CDR2 as SYGVNS. The CDR3 loop spans 15 amino acids. CDR3 amino acids: CASSEVRVGNSPLHF. The CDR3, as DNA: TGTGCCAGCAGTGAAGTCCGGGTCGGAAATTCACCCCTCCACTTT.

This clone was seen only a few times. The chain employs TRBV11-2 and TRBJ1-4; D possibly corresponds to TRBD1 (5 bases). Germline lookup yields CDR1 SGHAT and CDR2 FQNNGV. V shed 5 bases and J shed 3 bases, with 13 bases lying between them. This CDR3 has 15 amino acids. CDR3 in amino acids: CASSPWGGSNEKLFF. CDR3 bases: TGTGCCAGCAGCCCTTGGGGGGGTTCTAATGAAAAACTGTTTTTT.

This clone showed up just a few times. This chain links TRBV5-1 with TRBJ2-1; D possibly corresponds to TRBD1 (5 bases). The CDR3 has 19 amino acids. Germline CDR1 and CDR2: SGHRS and YFSETQ. V was shortened by 2 bases and J by 0 bases, with 21 bases between the two germline ends. In DNA, the CDR3 is TGCGCCAGCAGCTTACCTAGGGGTACAGACACAAGCTCCTACAATGAGCAGTTCTTC. It translates to CASSLPRGTDTSSYNEQFF.

This clone was recorded only once. The chain uses TRBV28 and TRBJ2-2; no reliable D call. CDR1 is MDHEN, CDR2 SYDVKM, per germline. Trimming cost V 10 bases and J 0 bases, with 12 bases left between them. The CDR3 extends over 14 amino acids. In DNA, the CDR3 is TGTGCCACCAGGACGGACGCGAACACCGGGGAGCTGTTTTTT. Its protein is CATRTDANTGELFF.

The chain has TRBV4-1 and TRBJ2-4, with 8 bases identical to TRBD1. The CDR3 is made up of 15 amino acids. Trimming at V came to 3 bases and at J to 3 bases, leaving 4 bases not matched to a gene. Germline CDR1 and CDR2: MGHRA and YSYEKL. The CDR3 sequence: CASSHDRGGKNIQYF. In DNA form, the CDR3 reads TGCGCCAGCAGCCACGACAGGGGCGGCAAAAACATTCAGTACTTC.

This clone was seen only a few times. The V and J genes are TRBV4-1 and TRBJ1-3; tentative D call: TRBD1 (5 bases). The V and J ends lost 3 bases and 2 bases respectively, with 14 bases between them. Germline lookup yields CDR1 MGHRA and CDR2 YSYEKL. This CDR3 comprises 16 residues. CDR3 coding DNA: TGCGCCAGCAGCCACTTCAGGGACTTAACTGGAAACACCATATATTTT. Translating gives CASSHFRDLTGNTIYF.

The table lists this clone with a count of one. The chain recombines TRBV9 with TRBJ1-1; 8 positions match TRBD1. Germline V gene data show CDR1 as SGDLS and CDR2 as YYNGEE. The CDR3 is 13 residues long. V shed 3 bases and J 7 bases; nucleotides not matched to a gene: 5. The CDR3 DNA is TGTGCCAGCAGCGCCGGACAGGGAGATGAAGCTTTCTTT. Translating it yields CASSAGQGDEAFF.

This chain's CDR3 is CASSQGGTVVGYTF. As DNA, the CDR3 is TGTGCCAGCAGTCAAGGGGGGACTGTGGTAGGCTACACCTTC. This chain joins TRBV28 and TRBJ1-2; TRBD1 is a possible D gene (6 bases). Germline-derived CDR1 and CDR2 are MDHEN and SYDVKM. Trimming stripped 5 bases from V and 8 bases from J, with 18 bases between. The CDR3 runs 14 residues.

About this clone itself: The sample contains more than one DNA sequence encoding this CDR3. The V call is TRBV5-4, the J call TRBJ2-1; D remains ambiguous. V gave up 4 bases and J gave up 5 bases, with 7 bases separating them. The CDR3 is 12 residues long. From germline, CDR1 is SGHNT and CDR2 YYREEE (reference sequence). CDR3 in amino acids: CASSQDHNEQFF. The CDR3, as DNA: TGTGCCAGCAGCCAGGACCACAATGAGCAGTTCTTC.

This clone has only a few counts. J is TRBJ2-1 and V is TRBV10-1; TRBD2 is a possible D gene (7 bases). CDR3 length: 15 amino acids. The V gene's germline CDR1 is WNHNN and CDR2 SYGVQD (reference sequence). V shed 6 bases and J shed 6 bases, with 18 bases lying between them. CDR3 protein: CASSPSAGARNEQFF. Written as DNA, the CDR3 is TGCGCCAGCAGCCCTTCGGCGGGGGCTCGCAATGAGCAGTTCTTC.

The rearrangement links TRBV7-9 to TRBJ1-2; unclear D gene. This CDR3 has 13 residues. Looked up from germline, CDR1 is SEHNR and CDR2 is FQNEAQ (reference sequence). Trimming removed 9 bases at V and 0 bases at J, with 11 bases between. The CDR3 nucleotides are TGTGCCAGTGCCCCTGGGGCTAACTATGGCTACACCTTC. This gives the protein CASAPGANYGYTF.

This chain links TRBV21-1 with TRBJ1-2. TRBV21-1 is a documented pseudogene. This CDR3 is 16 amino acids long. Here the CDR3 reads CASSKGLRDANYGYTF. In DNA, the CDR3 is TGTGCCAGCAGCAAAGGACTCCGGGATGCTAACTATGGCTACACCTTC.

Relative to its sample, this clone is medium-sized (0.01 to 0.1%). The J gene is TRBJ1-2, the V gene TRBV27; D unclear. The V end was cut by 0 bases, the J end by 5 bases, with 7 bases between. CDR1 is MNHEY and CDR2 is SMNVEV in the germline V gene (reference sequence). This CDR3 has 13 residues. As DNA, the CDR3 is TGTGCCAGCAGTTTATCAGGGTATTATGGCTACACCTTC. This sequence encodes CASSLSGYYGYTF.

This chain connects TRBV5-6 to TRBJ2-5, with 9 bases identical to TRBD2. The CDR3 has 15 amino acids. In germline, CDR1 is SGHDT, CDR2 YYEEEE. The V segment lost 2 bases and the J segment 1 base; nucleotides outside the gene matches: 3. The CDR3 DNA reads TGTGCCAGCAGCTTTATGACTAGCGGCCAAGAGACCCAGTACTTC. It specifies CASSFMTSGQETQYF. Full variable domain (outside the CDR3, taken from reference TRBV5-6 and TRBJ2-5): DAGVTQSPTHLIKTRGQQVTLRCSPKSGHDTVSWYQQALGQGPQFIFQYYEEEERQRGNFPDRFSGHQFPNYSSELNVNALLLGDSALYLCASSFMTSGQETQYFGPGTRLLVL.

V gene TRBV7-8 combines with J gene TRBJ1-2, with no clear D. Trimming stripped 0 bases from V and 4 bases from J, with 9 bases between. Germline V lookup: CDR1 SGHVS, CDR2 FQNEAQ. There are 14 residues in the CDR3. The CDR3, as DNA: TGTGCCAGCAGCTTAGCGCTAGACGGCTATGGCTACACCTTC. Its protein product is CASSLALDGYGYTF.

This chain connects TRBV11-2 to TRBJ1-1; D gene unclear. From germline, CDR1 is SGHAT and CDR2 FQNNGV. Trimming stripped 5 bases from V and 1 base from J, with 11 bases between. CDR3 length: 14 residues. The CDR3 sequence: CASSPWRGNTEAFF. The DNA of the CDR3 is TGTGCCAGCAGCCCTTGGCGAGGGAACACTGAAGCTTTCTTT.

The V and J genes are TRBV10-3 and TRBJ1-2; the D gene is possibly TRBD1 (6 bases). Trimming shortened V by 4 bases and J by 8 bases, and 14 bases separated the two germline ends. Germline V gives CDR1 ENHRY, CDR2 SYGVKD. This CDR3 region has 13 residues. CDR3 DNA sequence: TGTGCCATCAGTGTGGCAGGGGAAGAGGGCTACACCTTC. This codes for CAISVAGEEGYTF.

The V gene is TRBV15, the J gene TRBJ1-5; tentatively, D is TRBD1 (5 bases). The CDR3 length is 15 residues. The germline V gene encodes CDR1 LNHNV and CDR2 YYDKDF (reference sequence). The germline V and J ends were trimmed by 0 bases and 7 bases, with 13 bases remaining between them. In DNA, the CDR3 is TGTGCCACCAGCAGAGATGGGGCCTCCGGACAGCCCCAGCATTTT. It is translated as CATSRDGASGQPQHF.